These 8 T cell receptor beta chains were sequenced from one sample in a study of yellow fever vaccine responses in identical twins. TCRdb reprocessed the RT-PCR reads via MiXCR and lists one record per CDR3 protein. The sample lists thousands of distinct CDR3 sequences; 89% were seen once. The sequencing here drew on T cells from blood (PBMCs), unsorted or a sorted subset (not recorded which), taken before or after yellow fever vaccination (not recorded which). The receptors come from a woman under 30 who received the yellow fever vaccine.

The chain recombines TRBV18 with TRBJ1-2; D is ambiguous. V lost 2 bases to trimming and J lost 4 bases, with 8 bases between them. This CDR3 comprises 13 residues. CDR1 KGHSH and CDR2 LQKENI come from the germline V gene. CDR3 DNA sequence: TGTGCCAGCTCACCAGGGGATTTCTATGGCTACACCTTC. Residues: CASSPGDFYGYTF.

V is TRBV11-1 and J is TRBJ1-4; D not resolved. This CDR3 contains 14 residues. V was cut by 6 bases and J by 3 bases, with 11 bases left in between. CDR1 is SGHAT, CDR2 FQDESV, per germline (reference sequence). CDR3 in amino acids: CASSRSGSNEKLFF. The CDR3 DNA reads as TGTGCCAGCAGTCGTTCGGGATCTAATGAAAAACTGTTTTTT.

This sequence joins TRBV7-6 and TRBJ2-7; D possibly matches TRBD1 or TRBD2 (5 bases each). V was trimmed by 0 bases and J by 6 bases, leaving 15 bases between them. The CDR3 runs to 15 residues. CDR1 is SGHVS and CDR2 is FNYEAQ in the germline V gene. For the CDR3, the DNA is TGTGCCAGCAGCTTAGCAGGGACCGTCCTGAGCGAGCAGTACTTC. Residues: CASSLAGTVLSEQYF.

The CDR3 DNA sequence: TGTGCCAGCAGCTTAGTCTTAGCTTTCGCTGAGACCCAGTACTTC. It is translated as CASSLVLAFAETQYF. J is TRBJ2-5 and V is TRBV7-9, with D uncertain. Trimming removed 1 base from V and 5 bases from J, with 14 bases in between. Germline assignment: CDR1 SEHNR and CDR2 FQNEAQ (reference sequence). This CDR3 is built from 15 residues.

The chain couples TRBV19 to TRBJ2-5, with D perhaps assigned TRBD1 or TRBD2 (5 bases each). The CDR3 has 13 residues. Germline CDR1 and CDR2: LNHDA and SQIVND (reference sequence). V lost 9 bases and J 0 bases, leaving 11 bases between the germline ends. The CDR3 nucleotides read TGTGCCAGCCGGGGACGGAACCAAGAGACCCAGTACTTC. Translated, it gives CASRGRNQETQYF.

V usage is TRBV6-5 and J usage is TRBJ2-7; 9 bases are shared with TRBD2. The junction had 0 bases not matched to a gene; V was cut back by 2 bases and J by 1 base. The CDR3 runs to 14 residues. CDR1 and CDR2 from the germline V gene are MNHEY and SVGAGI. CDR3 sequence (DNA): TGTGCCAGCAGTTACCTAGCGGGATCCTACGAGCAGTACTTC. As protein: CASSYLAGSYEQYF.

The rearrangement joins TRBV20-1 to TRBJ2-2, with D possibly TRBD2 on 5 matching bases. Between the trimmed V and J ends, which lost 2 bases and 2 bases, there was a span of 12 bases. Per germline, CDR1 DFQATT and CDR2 SNEGSKA (reference sequence). CDR3 size: 15 residues. The chain's CDR3 is CSARMPAVNTGELFF. Written as DNA, the CDR3 is TGCAGTGCTAGAATGCCAGCGGTTAACACCGGGGAGCTGTTTTTT.

The J gene is TRBJ2-5, the V gene TRBV11-1; D tentatively fits TRBD1 or TRBD2 (5 bases each). Germline V gene data show CDR1 as SGHAT and CDR2 as FQDESV (reference sequence). This CDR3 comprises 16 residues. V lost 5 bases, J lost 2 bases, and 18 bases lay in between. The CDR3 DNA reads as TGTGCCAGCAGCCGTAAACACTGGGGGTGGCAAGAGACCCAGTACTTC. This gives the protein CASSRKHWGWQETQYF. The whole variable domain, filled in from reference TRBV11-1 and TRBJ2-5, reads EAEVAQSPRYKITEKSQAVAFWCDPISGHATLYWYRQILGQGPELLVQFQDESVVDDSQLPKDRFSAERLKGVDSTLKIQPAELGDSAMYLCASSRKHWGWQETQYFGPGTRLLVL.